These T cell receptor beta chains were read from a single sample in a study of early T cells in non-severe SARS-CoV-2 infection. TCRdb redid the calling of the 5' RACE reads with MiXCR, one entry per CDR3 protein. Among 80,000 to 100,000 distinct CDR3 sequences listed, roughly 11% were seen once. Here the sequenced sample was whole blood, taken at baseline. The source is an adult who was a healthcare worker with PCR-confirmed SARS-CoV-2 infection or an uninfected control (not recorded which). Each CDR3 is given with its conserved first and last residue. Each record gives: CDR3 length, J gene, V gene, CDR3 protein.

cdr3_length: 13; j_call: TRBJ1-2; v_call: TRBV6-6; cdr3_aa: CASSSTIGDGYTF
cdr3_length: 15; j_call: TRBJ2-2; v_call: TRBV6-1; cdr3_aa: CTSSASGGDTGELFF
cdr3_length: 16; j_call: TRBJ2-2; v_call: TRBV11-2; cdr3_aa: CASSPTSGANTGELFF
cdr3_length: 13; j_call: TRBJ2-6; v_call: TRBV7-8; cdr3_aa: CASSRTGANVLTF
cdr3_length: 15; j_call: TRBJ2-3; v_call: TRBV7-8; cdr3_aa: CASSHSTGFPDTQYF
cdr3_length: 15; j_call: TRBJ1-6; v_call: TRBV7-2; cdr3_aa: CASSLLGGPNSPLHF
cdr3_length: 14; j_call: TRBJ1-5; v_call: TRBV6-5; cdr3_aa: CASSRTGGTQPQHF
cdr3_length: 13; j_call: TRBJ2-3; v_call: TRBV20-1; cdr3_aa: CSARNFGTDTQYF
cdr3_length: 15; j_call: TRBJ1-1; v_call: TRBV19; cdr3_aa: CASSRTGAMNTEAFF
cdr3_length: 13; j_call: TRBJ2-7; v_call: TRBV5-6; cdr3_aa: CASSLADGYEQYF
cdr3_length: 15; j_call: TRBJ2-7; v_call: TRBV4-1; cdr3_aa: CASSQDVYRSYEQYF
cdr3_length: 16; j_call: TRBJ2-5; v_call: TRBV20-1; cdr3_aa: CSASPPLAGRQETQYF
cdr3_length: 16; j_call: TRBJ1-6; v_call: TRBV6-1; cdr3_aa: CASKGALALYNSPLHF
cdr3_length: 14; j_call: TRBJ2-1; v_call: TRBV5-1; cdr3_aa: CASSVGLGREEQFF
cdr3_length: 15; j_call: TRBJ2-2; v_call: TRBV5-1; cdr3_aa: CASREPTGDTGELFF
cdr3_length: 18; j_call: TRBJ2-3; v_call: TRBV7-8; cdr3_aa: CASSLPLTSGSKADTQYF
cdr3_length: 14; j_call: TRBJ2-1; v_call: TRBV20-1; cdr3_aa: CSARVLAGGVEQFF
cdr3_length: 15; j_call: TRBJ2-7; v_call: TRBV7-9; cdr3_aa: CASSTYTVGTYEQYF
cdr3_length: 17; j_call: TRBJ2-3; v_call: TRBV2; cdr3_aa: CASSAARWDRRTDTQYF
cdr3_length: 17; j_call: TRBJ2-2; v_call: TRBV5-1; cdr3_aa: CASSKPSGGTNTGELFF
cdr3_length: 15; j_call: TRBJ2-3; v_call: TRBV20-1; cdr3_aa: CSARVGTSGTDTQYF
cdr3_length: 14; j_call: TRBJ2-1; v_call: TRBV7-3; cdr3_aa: CASSLRPGPGEQFF
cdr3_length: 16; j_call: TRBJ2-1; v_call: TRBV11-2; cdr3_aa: CASSLVRRSSYNEQFF
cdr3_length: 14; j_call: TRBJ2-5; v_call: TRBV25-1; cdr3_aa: CASSDGTATETQYF
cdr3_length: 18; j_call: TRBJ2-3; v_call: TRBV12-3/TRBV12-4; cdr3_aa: CASTPVAVADPSTDTQYF
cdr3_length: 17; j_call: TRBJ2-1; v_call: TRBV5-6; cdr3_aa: CASSLEASGRRYNEQFF
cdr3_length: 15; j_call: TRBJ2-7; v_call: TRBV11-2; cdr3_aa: CASRPIAGPPGEQYF
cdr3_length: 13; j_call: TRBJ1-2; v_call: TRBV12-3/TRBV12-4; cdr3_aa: CASSFRTGDGYTF
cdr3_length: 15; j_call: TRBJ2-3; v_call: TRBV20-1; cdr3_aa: CSASPRELVADTQYF
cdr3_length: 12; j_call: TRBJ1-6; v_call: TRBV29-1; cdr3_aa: CVQGARSSPLHF
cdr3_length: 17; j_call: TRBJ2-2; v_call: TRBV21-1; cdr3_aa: CASSKWTSVSNTGELFF
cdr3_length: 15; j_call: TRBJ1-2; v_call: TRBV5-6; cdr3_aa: CASSTGSRANYGYTF
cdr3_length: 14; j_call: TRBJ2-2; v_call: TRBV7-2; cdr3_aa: CASSSARNTGELFF
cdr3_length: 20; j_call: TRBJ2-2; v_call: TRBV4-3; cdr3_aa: CASSPCAISGRAGCTGELFF
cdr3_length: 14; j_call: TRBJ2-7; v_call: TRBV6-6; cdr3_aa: CASMFGADSREQYF
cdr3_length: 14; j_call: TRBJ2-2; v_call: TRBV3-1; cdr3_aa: CASSQMLNTGELFF
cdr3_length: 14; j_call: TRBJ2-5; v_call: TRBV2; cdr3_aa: CASSEWWSQETQYF
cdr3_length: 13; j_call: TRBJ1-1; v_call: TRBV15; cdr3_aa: CATSRQVNTEAFF
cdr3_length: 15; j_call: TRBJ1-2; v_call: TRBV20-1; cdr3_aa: CSARGPGTGDYGYTF
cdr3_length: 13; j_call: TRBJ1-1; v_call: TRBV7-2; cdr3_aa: CASSRDRLTEAFF
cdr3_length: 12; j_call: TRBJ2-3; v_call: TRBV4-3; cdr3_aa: CASSQERRVQYF
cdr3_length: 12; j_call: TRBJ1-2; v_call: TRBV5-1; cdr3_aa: CASPQGAHGYTF
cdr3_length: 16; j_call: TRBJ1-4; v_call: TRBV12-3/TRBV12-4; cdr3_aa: CASSLHRDSTNEKLFF
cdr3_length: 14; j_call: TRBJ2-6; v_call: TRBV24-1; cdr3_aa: CATSPGTGANVLTF
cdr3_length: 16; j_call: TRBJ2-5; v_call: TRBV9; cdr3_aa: CASSVAGEGVQETQYF
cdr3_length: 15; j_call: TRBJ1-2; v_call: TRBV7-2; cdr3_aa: CASSPKDGLNYGYTF
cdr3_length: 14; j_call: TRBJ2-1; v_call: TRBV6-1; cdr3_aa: CASIPRGRGNEQFF
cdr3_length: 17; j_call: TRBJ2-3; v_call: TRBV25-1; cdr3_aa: CASSESQWAGVTDTQYF
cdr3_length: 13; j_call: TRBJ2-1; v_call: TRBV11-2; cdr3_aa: CASSDSSYNEQFF
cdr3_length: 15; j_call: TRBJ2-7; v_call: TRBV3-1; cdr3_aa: CASSQDTTGTDEQYF
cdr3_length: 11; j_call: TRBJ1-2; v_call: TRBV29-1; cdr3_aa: CSAEYTYGYTF
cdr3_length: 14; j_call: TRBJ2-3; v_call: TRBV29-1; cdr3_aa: CSVGAQIYTDTQYF
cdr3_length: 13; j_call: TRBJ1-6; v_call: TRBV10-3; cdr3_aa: CAISAGVNSPLHF
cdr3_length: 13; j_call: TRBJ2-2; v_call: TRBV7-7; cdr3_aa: CASSPTEAGELFF
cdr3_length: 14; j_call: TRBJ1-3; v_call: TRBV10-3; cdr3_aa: CAISEPRSGNTIYF
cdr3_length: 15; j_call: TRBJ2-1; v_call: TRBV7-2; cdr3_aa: CASSLTSGAHNEQFF